This is a list of T cell receptor beta chains from one sample in a study of control samples from healthy donors and cancer patients. Some clones are missing from TCRdb's copy, which holds only in-frame ones; the method was immunoSEQ multiplex PCR. This sample has fewer than 85,000 clones, with roughly nine tenths found just once. The sequenced material came from blood. Receptors originate from a man aged 25 to 40 in good health. Each CDR3 is given with its conserved first and last residue. The D gene is left open where the match is weak. A clone size is listed for some rows: how often the clone was seen (once, few, many), or a class if it is expanded.

clone size | D gene | J gene | V gene | CDR3 DNA | CDR3 protein
. | . | TRBJ2-7 | TRBV29-1 | TGCAGCGTTGAAGCCGAAGGGACAACACACTACGAGCAGTACTTC | CSVEAEGTTHYEQYF
. | . | TRBJ1-5 | TRBV2 | TGTGCCAGCAAAAAACGGGGGAGTGAAAATCAGCCCCAGCATTTT | CASKKRGSENQPQHF
. | . | TRBJ1-1 | TRBV14 | TGTGCCAGCAGACGCATGAACACTGAAGCTTTCTTT | CASRRMNTEAFF
. | . | TRBJ2-2 | TRBV7-2 | TGTGCCAGCAGCGCGGACAGACGGAACACCGGGGAGCTGTTTTTT | CASSADRRNTGELFF
few | TRBD1 | TRBJ1-5 | TRBV11-2 | TGTGCCAGCAGCTTAGGACAGGGGAGCAATCAGCCCCAGCATTTT | CASSLGQGSNQPQHF
. | . | TRBJ2-2 | TRBV2 | TGTGCCAGCAAAGATCTGGCAGGAGGATATTCCGGGGAGCTGTTTTTT | CASKDLAGGYSGELFF
. | . | TRBJ2-7 | TRBV3-1/TRBV3-2 | TGTGCCAGCACTTACGGGACGCGGGCCGAGCAGTACTTC | CASTYGTRAEQYF
. | TRBD1 | TRBJ1-5 | TRBV4-1 | TGCGCCAGCAGCCACCCCTCGACAGGGATGAAGCAGCCCCAGCATTTT | CASSHPSTGMKQPQHF
once | TRBD2 | TRBJ2-5 | TRBV10-3 | TGTGCCATCAGTGCTGGGACTAGCGGGGGGAAACAAGAGACCCAGTACTTC | CAISAGTSGGKQETQYF
. | . | TRBJ1-6 | TRBV6-5 | TGTGCCGTCGAGGGGAATTCACCCCTCCACTTT | CAVEGNSPLHF
. | . | TRBJ2-6 | TRBV5-4 | TGTGCCAGCAGCCCGGATGGCTCTGGGGCCAACGTCCTGACTTTC | CASSPDGSGANVLTF
. | . | TRBJ2-7 | TRBV13 | TGTGCCAGCAGCTTAAGGGGGTTCGACGAGCAGTACTTC | CASSLRGFDEQYF
. | TRBD2 | TRBJ2-3 | TRBV19 | TGTGCCAGTAGTAGGTGGACTAGCGGGAGAGATACGCAGTATTTT | CASSRWTSGRDTQYF
. | . | TRBJ1-5 | TRBV6-5 | TGTGCCAGCAGTCCCGGAGGGACTCAGCCCCAGCATTTT | CASSPGGTQPQHF
. | TRBD1 | TRBJ1-6 | TRBV14 | TGTGCCAGCAGCCAAACACAGGGGTATTCACCCCTCCACTTT | CASSQTQGYSPLHF
. | TRBD2 | TRBJ2-5 | TRBV19 | TGTGCCAGTAGCGACGGGAGCGGGAGGGGAGAGACCCAGTACTTC | CASSDGSGRGETQYF
. | TRBD2 | TRBJ2-3 | TRBV5-1 | TGCGCCAGCAGCTTCGGTTTAGCGGGAGGGCCAGAAGGTACGCAGTATTTT | CASSFGLAGGPEGTQYF
once | . | TRBJ2-7 | TRBV6-2/TRBV6-3 | TGTGCCAGCAGTTACCCCTCTAATGAGCAGTACTTC | CASSYPSNEQYF
. | TRBD2 | TRBJ2-1 | TRBV5-1 | TGCGCCAGCAGCTTGGTTCCGGGACTAGAATTTGGTGAGCAGTTCTTC | CASSLVPGLEFGEQFF
. | TRBD2 | TRBJ2-1 | TRBV9 | TGTGCCAGCAGCTCCTGGACTAGCGGGGGGGCCAATGAGCAGTTCTTC | CASSSWTSGGANEQFF
. | TRBD1 | TRBJ1-5 | TRBV28 | TGTGCCAGCACAGGGACAGGGGGGGGCAATCAGCCCCAGCATTTT | CASTGTGGGNQPQHF
. | . | TRBJ2-1 | TRBV2 | TGTGCCAGCAGGGGGGCCCTGGAGCAGTTCTTC | CASRGALEQFF
. | . | TRBJ2-1 | TRBV5-3 | TGTGCCAGAAGCTTGGCTCGGGGGACAACCTACAATGAGCAGTTCTTC | CARSLARGTTYNEQFF
. | . | TRBJ1-2 | TRBV18 | TGTGCCAGCTCACCACCTAGTATACAAGGAAGCTATGGCTACACCTTC | CASSPPSIQGSYGYTF
. | . | TRBJ1-5 | TRBV30 | TGTGCCTGGTCTGGGACCTATAGCAATCAGCCCCAGCATTTT | CAWSGTYSNQPQHF
. | TRBD1 | TRBJ1-2 | TRBV2 | TGTGCCAGCAGTGAACGAGGGACAGGGAATGGTGAAGGCTACACCTTC | CASSERGTGNGEGYTF
. | . | TRBJ2-1 | TRBV7-3 | TGTGCCAGCAGCTTAAACGGGGGGCCCAGCAATGAGCAGTTCTTC | CASSLNGGPSNEQFF
. | TRBD1 | TRBJ2-2 | TRBV6-6 | TGTGCCAGCAGTCCCGGACAGGGCACCGGGGAGCTGTTTTTT | CASSPGQGTGELFF
. | . | TRBJ2-3 | TRBV5-6 | TGTGCCAGCAGCTTCGGCAGAAACACAGATACGCAGTATTTT | CASSFGRNTDTQYF
. | . | TRBJ1-6 | TRBV3-1/TRBV3-2 | TGTGCCAGCAGCCAAGACAATTCACCCCTCCACTTT | CASSQDNSPLHF
. | TRBD1 | TRBJ2-5 | TRBV5-8 | TGTGCCAGCAGCTTGTGGGGACAGGGTGAGACCCAGTACTTC | CASSLWGQGETQYF
few | . | TRBJ2-1 | TRBV7-2 | TGTGCCAGCAGCTTAACTGGGACAACCTACAATGAGCAGTTCTTC | CASSLTGTTYNEQFF
. | . | TRBJ1-1 | TRBV12-3/TRBV12-4 | TGTGCCAGCAGTTTAGGCGGGGGAACTGAAGCTTTCTTT | CASSLGGGTEAFF
. | . | TRBJ2-5 | TRBV5-1 | TGCGCCAGCAGCTTGGCCCCGGCAGAAGAGACCCAGTACTTC | CASSLAPAEETQYF
. | . | TRBJ2-2 | TRBV24-1 | TGTGCCACCGCAGACAGGAGGAAGACCGGGGAGCTGTTTTTT | CATADRRKTGELFF
. | TRBD1 | TRBJ2-7 | TRBV10-1 | TGCGCCAGCAGCCCTCGGGGACAGGGAACCTACGAGCAGTACTTC | CASSPRGQGTYEQYF
once | . | TRBJ1-3 | TRBV18 | TGTGCCAGCTCACCAATGGGTCAAGCTGGAAACACCATATATTTT | CASSPMGQAGNTIYF
. | . | TRBJ1-5 | TRBV6-2/TRBV6-3 | TGTGCCAGCAGCCAGCAGGGACCTTATAGCAATCAGCCCCAGCATTTT | CASSQQGPYSNQPQHF
few | . | TRBJ2-1 | TRBV15 | TGTGCCACCAGCAGGGGGGACCTAAACAATGAGCAGTTCTTC | CATSRGDLNNEQFF
once | . | TRBJ2-3 | TRBV9 | TGTGCCAGCAGCACCGCGACCGGGGGCACAGATACGCAGTATTTT | CASSTATGGTDTQYF
. | TRBD1 | TRBJ1-1 | TRBV28 | TGTGCCAGCAGTGGGGTTCGGTCAGGGGGAGAGAACACTGAAGCTTTCTTT | CASSGVRSGGENTEAFF
. | . | TRBJ2-7 | TRBV7-2 | TGTGCCAGCAGCTTAGTAGGGGGAGAGGCCTACGAGCAGTACTTC | CASSLVGGEAYEQYF
few | . | TRBJ2-2 | TRBV5-3 | TGTGTCAAACTAAAACGAGGGCGCAAAAACACCGGGGAGCTGTTTTTT | CVKLKRGRKNTGELFF
. | . | TRBJ2-7 | TRBV10-2 | TGCGCCAGCAGTGCTAGGACGGTTGGCCCAGTCTACGAGCAGTACTTC | CASSARTVGPVYEQYF
. | . | TRBJ1-1 | TRBV4-2 | TGTGCCAGCAGCCAAGCAGGGGCCACTGAAGCTTTCTTT | CASSQAGATEAFF
. | . | TRBJ2-5 | TRBV18 | TGTGCCAGCTCACCTCGGGGCGAGACCCAGTACTTC | CASSPRGETQYF
. | . | TRBJ1-6 | TRBV27 | TGTGCCAGCAGTTTATGGGGGGGGCTAGATTCACCCCTCCACTTT | CASSLWGGLDSPLHF
. | . | TRBJ1-2 | TRBV12-3/TRBV12-4 | TGTGCCAGCAGTTTACGGGGGTTTGGCTACACCTTC | CASSLRGFGYTF
. | . | TRBJ1-2 | TRBV7-9 | TGTGCCAGCAGCTTAGTTCAGGGCCGCGGCTACACCTTC | CASSLVQGRGYTF
. | . | TRBJ1-5 | TRBV2 | TGTGCCAGCAGTGAAGGTGGGCATCAGCCCCAGCATTTT | CASSEGGHQPQHF
. | TRBD1 | TRBJ1-1 | TRBV28 | TGTGCCAGCAGTTTCCTAGACAGGGACATGAACACTGAAGCTTTCTTT | CASSFLDRDMNTEAFF
. | . | TRBJ1-1 | TRBV19 | TGTGCCAGTAGTATAAGCGGGGACACTGAAGCTTTCTTT | CASSISGDTEAFF
. | . | TRBJ1-2 | TRBV10-3 | TGTGCCATCAGTGAGTCGACGCCGGGCCGCTACACCTTC | CAISESTPGRYTF
. | TRBD1 | TRBJ1-1 | TRBV25-1 | TGTGCCAGCGCAGATTCGGGACAGATGAACACTGAAGCTTTCTTT | CASADSGQMNTEAFF
. | TRBD1 | TRBJ1-5 | TRBV19 | TGTGCCAGTAGTATCACGTCACCGTGGACAGGGGGCAATCAGCCCCAGCATTTT | CASSITSPWTGGNQPQHF